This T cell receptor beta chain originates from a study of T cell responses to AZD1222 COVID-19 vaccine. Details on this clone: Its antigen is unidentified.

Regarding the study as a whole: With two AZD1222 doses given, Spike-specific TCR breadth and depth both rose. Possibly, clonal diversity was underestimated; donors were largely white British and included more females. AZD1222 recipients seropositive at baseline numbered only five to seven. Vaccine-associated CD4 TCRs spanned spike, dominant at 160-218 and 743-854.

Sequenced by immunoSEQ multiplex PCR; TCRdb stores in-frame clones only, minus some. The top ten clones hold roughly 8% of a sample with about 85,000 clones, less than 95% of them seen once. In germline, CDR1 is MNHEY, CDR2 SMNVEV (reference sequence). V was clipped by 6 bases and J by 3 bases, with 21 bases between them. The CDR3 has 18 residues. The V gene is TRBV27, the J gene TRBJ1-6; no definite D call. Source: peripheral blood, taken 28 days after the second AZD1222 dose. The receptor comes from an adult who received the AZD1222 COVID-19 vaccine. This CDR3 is CASRSLGSPISYNSPLHF. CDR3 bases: TGTGCCAGCAGATCCCTGGGCTCACCTATTAGCTATAATTCACCCCTCCACTTT.